What follows are 5 T cell receptor beta chains derived from one specimen sequenced in a study of T-cell reconstitution after alpha-beta-depleted transplantation in children. Unique molecular identifiers were used to barcode this TCRbeta library. From the PCR reads, TCRdb called clonotypes with MiXCR, one entry per CDR3 protein. The repertoire holds about 200,000 distinct CDR3 sequences, with roughly 6.5% as singletons. Sample: PBMCs, taken before TCRalphabeta/CD19-depleted stem cell transplant. The receptor set was obtained from a girl under two years old with combined immunodeficiency, due to receive a stem cell transplant.

This clonotype showed up many times. This chain connects TRBV6-5 to TRBJ2-1; D may be TRBD1 or TRBD2 (5 bases each). V was trimmed by 9 bases and J by 2 bases, leaving 17 bases between them. The CDR3 sequence is 15 residues long. The germline V gene has CDR1 MNHEY and CDR2 SVGAGI. The CDR3 is CASILGTEAYNEQFF. Written as DNA, the CDR3 is TGTGCCAGTATTCTCGGGACGGAAGCCTACAATGAGCAGTTCTTC.

There are many counts of this clonotype. V usage is TRBV6-5 and J usage is TRBJ1-2; D perhaps matches TRBD1 (5 bases). V was cut by 6 bases and J by 4 bases, with 21 bases left in between. The CDR3 consists of 16 residues. Per the germline V gene, CDR1 is MNHEY and CDR2 is SVGAGI. The CDR3 nucleotides read TGTGCCAGCAGCTCTTTCGTCAGGGCGAAGGGCTATGGCTACACCTTC. Protein product: CASSSFVRAKGYGYTF.

The table lists this clonotype with many counts. This chain joins TRBV20-1 and TRBJ1-3; unclear D gene. Germline CDR1 DFQATT, CDR2 SNEGSKA (reference sequence). The CDR3 has 12 amino acids. Trimming shortened V by 7 bases and J by 1 base, and 8 bases separated the two germline ends. The CDR3 loop is CSVRVSGNTIYF. The CDR3 DNA is TGCAGTGTTCGAGTTTCTGGAAACACCATATATTTT.

The genes are TRBV12-3 or TRBV12-4 and TRBJ2-1; tentatively, D is TRBD2 (6 bases). V lost 5 bases, J lost 8 bases, and 25 bases lay in between. The CDR3 sequence is 17 residues long. The CDR3 loop is CASSLLRWGEPGDEQFF. The CDR3 coding sequence is TGTGCCAGCAGTCTCCTCCGGTGGGGGGAGCCTGGAGATGAGCAGTTCTTC.

There are many counts of this clonotype. This chain connects TRBV7-9 to TRBJ2-1, with 8 positions matching TRBD2. The CDR3 is made up of 15 amino acids. The V segment lost 5 bases and the J segment 4 bases; nucleotides outside the gene matches: 7. In germline, CDR1 is SEHNR, CDR2 FQNEAQ (reference sequence). CDR3 loop: CASSAPTSAYNEQFF. CDR3 nucleotides: TGTGCCAGCAGCGCCCCGACTAGCGCATACAATGAGCAGTTCTTC.